One sample yielded the 10 T cell receptor beta chains listed below, sequenced in a study of control samples from healthy donors and cancer patients. Sequenced by immunoSEQ multiplex PCR; TCRdb stores in-frame clones only, minus some. Of tens of thousands of clones listed, approximately 95% are singletons. The sample taken for sequencing was blood. The receptor set was obtained from a woman in her 30s in good health.

This clone has just a few counts. The chain joins TRBV6-5 to TRBJ2-2, with D possibly being TRBD1 or TRBD2 (6 bases each). Germline V gene lookup returns CDR1 MNHEY and CDR2 SVGAGI. V was trimmed by 7 bases and J by 3 bases, leaving 12 bases between them. This CDR3 region has 14 residues. Here the CDR3 reads CASKGGSHTGELFF. The CDR3 region has the DNA TGTGCCAGCAAGGGGGGAAGCCACACCGGGGAGCTGTTTTTT.

This chain joins TRBV27 and TRBJ2-1; 7 nucleotides match TRBD2. The CDR3 contains 11 residues. CDR1 and CDR2 from the germline V gene are MNHEY and SMNVEV (reference sequence). The V and J ends lost 7 bases and 9 bases, in that order; junction bases with no gene match: 3. CDR3 DNA: TGTGCCAGCACCTTAGCGGGTGAGCAGTTCTTC. Protein product: CASTLAGEQFF.

J is TRBJ2-5 and V is TRBV11-3, with D possibly TRBD1 on 5 matching bases. Germline V gene sequence: CDR1 SGHNT, CDR2 YENEEA. The ends were cut back, 2 bases at V and 5 bases at J, with 15 bases in the middle. This CDR3 region has 15 residues. The CDR3 loop reads CASSLYRREGETQYF. The CDR3 DNA reads TGTGCCAGCAGCTTATACCGCAGGGAAGGTGAGACCCAGTACTTC.

This clone has just a few counts. The genes are TRBV29-1 and TRBJ1-2; D might be TRBD1 (5 bases). Trimming removed 6 bases at V and 5 bases at J, with 19 bases between. The germline gives CDR1 SQVTM, CDR2 ANQGSEA. There are 14 residues in the CDR3. The CDR3 nucleotides are TGCAGCGTAGATAAGACGCAGGGAACATATGGCTACACCTTC. Its translation: CSVDKTQGTYGYTF.

In this sample, this clone turned up a few times. V usage is TRBV3-1 (or the pseudogene TRBV3-2) and J usage is TRBJ2-3; 9 positions match TRBD2. V was pared by 4 bases and J by 10 bases, with 15 bases of the junction left unmatched. CDR1 LGHDT and CDR2 YNNKEL come from the germline V gene (reference sequence). CDR3 length: 16 residues. CDR3 region: CASSPLWVAGAWAQYF. The CDR3 DNA reads as TGTGCCAGCAGCCCCCTCTGGGTAGCGGGAGCTTGGGCGCAGTATTTT.

V usage is TRBV2 and J usage is TRBJ1-2; no definite D call. CDR1 SNHLY and CDR2 FYNNEI come from the germline V gene. CDR3 length: 12 residues. With 6 bases removed from V and 7 bases from J, the gap between germline ends came to 12 bases. The CDR3 is CASSGSSPGYTF. The CDR3 DNA reads as TGTGCCAGCAGCGGGTCGTCTCCTGGCTACACCTTC.

Within the sample, this clone is medium-sized (0.01 to 0.1%). This chain uses TRBV6-4 with TRBJ2-3, with D unclear. Germline CDR1 MRHNA, CDR2 SNTAGT. Trimming took off 0 bases at V and 2 bases at J, with 3 bases between the two ends. The CDR3 has 13 amino acids. The CDR3 reads CASSDSNTDTQYF. The DNA for the CDR3 is TGTGCCAGCAGTGACTCGAACACAGATACGCAGTATTTT.

V is TRBV10-3 and J is TRBJ2-1; 8 positions match TRBD1. The germline V gene encodes CDR1 ENHRY and CDR2 SYGVKD. J gave up 7 bases and V 3 bases, and 2 bases lay outside the gene matches. This CDR3 has 13 residues. CDR3 sequence: CAISDRQGNEQFF. In nucleotides, the CDR3 is TGTGCCATCAGTGACCGACAGGGGAATGAGCAGTTCTTC.

The genes are TRBV5-1 and TRBJ2-1; D is possibly TRBD2 (5 bases). V was pared by 1 base and J by 7 bases, with 18 bases between. The CDR3 extends over 16 amino acids. Germline CDR1 and CDR2: SGHRS and YFSETQ. This chain's CDR3 is CASSLFEGVDLNEQFF. The CDR3, as DNA: TGCGCCAGCAGCTTGTTTGAGGGAGTCGATTTAAATGAGCAGTTCTTC.

The J gene is TRBJ2-6, the V gene TRBV30, with D perhaps matching TRBD2 (6 bases). Per the germline V gene, CDR1 is GTSNPN and CDR2 is SVGIG (reference sequence). V shed 1 base and J shed 2 bases, with 9 bases lying between them. The CDR3 is made up of 15 amino acids. CDR3 in DNA: TGTGCCTGGAGTGATACGGGAGCTGGGGCCAACGTCCTGACTTTC. Its translation: CAWSDTGAGANVLTF.